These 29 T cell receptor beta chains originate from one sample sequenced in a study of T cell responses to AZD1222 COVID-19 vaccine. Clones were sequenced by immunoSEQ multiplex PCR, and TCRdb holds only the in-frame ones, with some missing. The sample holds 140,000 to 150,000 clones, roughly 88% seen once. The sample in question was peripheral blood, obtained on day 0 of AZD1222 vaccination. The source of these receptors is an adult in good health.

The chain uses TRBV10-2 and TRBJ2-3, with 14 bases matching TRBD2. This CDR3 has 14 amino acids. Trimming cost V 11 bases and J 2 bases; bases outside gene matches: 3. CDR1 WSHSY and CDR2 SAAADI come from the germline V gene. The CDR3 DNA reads TGCGCCGCGACTAGCGGGAGGGTCACAGATACGCAGTATTTT. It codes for CAATSGRVTDTQYF.

CDR3: CASSIDPLAGELFF. The CDR3 region has the DNA TGTGCCAGTAGTATAGATCCCCTCGCCGGGGAGCTGTTTTTT. V and J are TRBV19 and TRBJ2-2; D is unresolved. V was clipped by 0 bases and J by 6 bases, with 8 bases between them. The CDR3 is 14 amino acids. The germline V gene has CDR1 LNHDA and CDR2 SQIVND (reference sequence).

Here the CDR3 DNA reads TGTGCCTGGAGTAGTGGGTCGAATCAGCCCCAGCATTTT. It translates to CAWSSGSNQPQHF. The rearrangement uses TRBV30 and TRBJ1-5; no reliable D call. Germline V CDR1 and CDR2: GTSNPN, SVGIG (reference sequence). Trimming pared 2 bases from V and 4 bases from J, leaving 9 bases between. This CDR3 is built from 13 residues.

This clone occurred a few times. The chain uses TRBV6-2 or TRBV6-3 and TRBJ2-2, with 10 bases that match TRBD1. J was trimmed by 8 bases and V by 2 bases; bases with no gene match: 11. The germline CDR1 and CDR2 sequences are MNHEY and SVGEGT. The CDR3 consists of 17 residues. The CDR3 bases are TGTGCCAGCAGTTACCCCGGGACAGGGGCGATTAAAGGGGAGCTGTTTTTT. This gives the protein CASSYPGTGAIKGELFF.

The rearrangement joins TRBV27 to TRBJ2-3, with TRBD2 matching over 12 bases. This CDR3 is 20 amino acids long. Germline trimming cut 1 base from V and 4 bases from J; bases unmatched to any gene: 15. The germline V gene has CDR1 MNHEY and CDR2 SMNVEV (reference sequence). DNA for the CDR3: TGTGCCAGCAGTTTATTCTACGGGGCTAGCGGGAGGGAGGGAGCAGATACGCAGTATTTT. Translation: CASSLFYGASGREGADTQYF.

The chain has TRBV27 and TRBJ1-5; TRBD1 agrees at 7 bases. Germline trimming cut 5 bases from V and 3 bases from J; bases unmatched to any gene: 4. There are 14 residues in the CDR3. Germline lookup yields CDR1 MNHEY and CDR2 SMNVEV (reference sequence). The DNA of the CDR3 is TGTGCCAGCAGTCCCGACAGGGACAATCAGCCCCAGCATTTT. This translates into CASSPDRDNQPQHF.

In DNA form, the CDR3 reads TGTGCCAGCAGTTTAAATCCCTTGTGGGGCGCATACTATGGCTACACCTTC. Residues: CASSLNPLWGAYYGYTF. This chain connects TRBV27 to TRBJ1-2, with D possibly being TRBD1 (5 bases). This CDR3 is 17 amino acids long. V dropped 2 bases and J dropped 3 bases, with 19 bases sitting between them. The germline CDR1 and CDR2 sequences are MNHEY and SMNVEV (reference sequence).

This CDR3 reads CASSYGTTNTGELFF. CDR3 coding DNA: TGTGCCAGCAGCTACGGGACAACGAACACCGGGGAGCTGTTTTTT. The chain joins TRBV5-6 to TRBJ2-2, with TRBD1 as a possible D gene (6 bases). Trimming shortened V by 3 bases and J by 0 bases, and 9 bases separated the two germline ends. Per the germline V gene, CDR1 is SGHDT and CDR2 is YYEEEE. This CDR3 has 15 amino acids.

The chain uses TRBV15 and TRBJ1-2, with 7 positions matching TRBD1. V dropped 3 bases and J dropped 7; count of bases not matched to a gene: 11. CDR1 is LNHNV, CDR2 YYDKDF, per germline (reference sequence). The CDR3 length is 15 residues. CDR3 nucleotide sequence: TGTGCCACCAGCAGGGACCGGGCTCCAGGGGGTGGCTACACCTTC. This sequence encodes CATSRDRAPGGGYTF.

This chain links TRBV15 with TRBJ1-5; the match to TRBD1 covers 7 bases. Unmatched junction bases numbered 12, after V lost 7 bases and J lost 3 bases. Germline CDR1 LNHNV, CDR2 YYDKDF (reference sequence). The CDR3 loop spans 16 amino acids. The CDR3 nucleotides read TGTGCCACCACGGCTGACAGGGTCCTAATCAATCAGCCCCAGCATTTT. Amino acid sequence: CATTADRVLINQPQHF. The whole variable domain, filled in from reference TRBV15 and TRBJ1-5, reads DAMVIQNPRYQVTQFGKPVTLSCSQTLNHNVMYWYQQKSSQAPKLLFHYYDKDFNNEADTPDNFQSRRPNTSFCFLDIRSPGLGDTAMYLCATTADRVLINQPQHFGDGTRLSIL.

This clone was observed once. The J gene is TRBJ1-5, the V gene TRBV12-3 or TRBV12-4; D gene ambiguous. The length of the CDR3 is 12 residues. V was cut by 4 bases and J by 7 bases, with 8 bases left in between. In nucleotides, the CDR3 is TGTGCCAGCAGTTCCCGGACCCAGCCCCAGCATTTT. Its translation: CASSSRTQPQHF.

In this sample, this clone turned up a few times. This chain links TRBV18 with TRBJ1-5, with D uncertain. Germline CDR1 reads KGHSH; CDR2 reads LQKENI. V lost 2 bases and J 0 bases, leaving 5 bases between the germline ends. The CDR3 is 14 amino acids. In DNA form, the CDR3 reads TGTGCCAGCTCACCAGGTAATAGCAATCAGCCCCAGCATTTT. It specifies CASSPGNSNQPQHF.

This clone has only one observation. The CDR3 loop is CASSQDPGLAGGLYF. CDR3 in DNA: TGTGCCAGCAGCCAAGACCCGGGACTAGCGGGGGGCCTTTACTTC. The chain couples TRBV3-1 (or the pseudogene TRBV3-2) to TRBJ2-5, with 15 positions matching TRBD2. Germline V gives CDR1 LGHDT, CDR2 YNNKEL (reference sequence). CDR3 length equals 15 residues. V lost 0 bases, J lost 14 bases, and 7 bases stayed unmatched.

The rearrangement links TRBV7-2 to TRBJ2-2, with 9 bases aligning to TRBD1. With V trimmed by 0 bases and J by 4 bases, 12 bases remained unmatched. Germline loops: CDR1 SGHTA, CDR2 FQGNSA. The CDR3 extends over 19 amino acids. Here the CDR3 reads CASSLAPGVQGAVTGELFF. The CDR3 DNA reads TGTGCCAGCAGCTTAGCGCCGGGGGTACAGGGGGCCGTCACCGGGGAGCTGTTTTTT.

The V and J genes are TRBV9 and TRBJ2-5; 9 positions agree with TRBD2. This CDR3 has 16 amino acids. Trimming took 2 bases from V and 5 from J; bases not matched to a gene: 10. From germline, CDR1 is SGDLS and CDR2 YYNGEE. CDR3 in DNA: TGTGCCAGCAGCGTCGGCGGGAGGGCCTACGGGGAGACCCAGTACTTC. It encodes CASSVGGRAYGETQYF.

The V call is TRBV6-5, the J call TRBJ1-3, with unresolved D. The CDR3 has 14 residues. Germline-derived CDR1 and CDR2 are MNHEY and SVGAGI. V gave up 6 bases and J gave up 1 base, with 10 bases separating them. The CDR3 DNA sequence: TGTGCCAGCAGCCCAGCTTTATCTGGAAACACCATATATTTT. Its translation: CASSPALSGNTIYF.

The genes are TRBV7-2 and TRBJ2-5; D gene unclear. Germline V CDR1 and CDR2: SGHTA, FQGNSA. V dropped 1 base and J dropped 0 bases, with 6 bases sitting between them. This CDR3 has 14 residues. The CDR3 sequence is CASSLGVHQETQYF. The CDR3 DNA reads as TGTGCCAGCAGCTTAGGGGTTCACCAAGAGACCCAGTACTTC.

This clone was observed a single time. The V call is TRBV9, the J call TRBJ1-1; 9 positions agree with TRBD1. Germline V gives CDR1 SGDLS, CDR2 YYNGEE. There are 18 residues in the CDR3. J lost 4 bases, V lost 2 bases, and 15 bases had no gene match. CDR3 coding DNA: TGTGCCAGCAGCGTGACTAAGGGAACCGACAGGGGGACCACTGAAGCTTTCTTT. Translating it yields CASSVTKGTDRGTTEAFF. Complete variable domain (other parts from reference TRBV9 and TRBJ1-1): DSGVTQTPKHLITATGQRVTLRCSPRSGDLSVYWYQQSLDQGLQFLIQYYNGEERAKGNILERFSAQQFPDLHSELNLSSLELGDSALYFCASSVTKGTDRGTTEAFFGQGTRLTVV.

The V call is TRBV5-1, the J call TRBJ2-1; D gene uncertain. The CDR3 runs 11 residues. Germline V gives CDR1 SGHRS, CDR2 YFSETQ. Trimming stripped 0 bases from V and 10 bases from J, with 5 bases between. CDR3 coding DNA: TGCGCCAGCAGCTTGGTGAGAGAGCAGTTCTTC. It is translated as CASSLVREQFF.

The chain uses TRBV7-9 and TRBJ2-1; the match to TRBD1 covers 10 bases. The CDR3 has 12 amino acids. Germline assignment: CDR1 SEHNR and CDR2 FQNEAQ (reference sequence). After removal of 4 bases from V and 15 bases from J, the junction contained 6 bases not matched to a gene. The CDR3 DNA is TGTGCCAGCAGCTGGGCGGGACAGGGGCTGTTCTTC. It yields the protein CASSWAGQGLFF.

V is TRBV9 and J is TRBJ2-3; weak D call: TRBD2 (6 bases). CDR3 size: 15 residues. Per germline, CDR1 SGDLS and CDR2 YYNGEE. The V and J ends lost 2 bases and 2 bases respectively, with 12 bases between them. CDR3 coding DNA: TGTGCCAGCAGCGTTTGGGACTCCCCCACAGATACGCAGTATTTT. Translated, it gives CASSVWDSPTDTQYF.

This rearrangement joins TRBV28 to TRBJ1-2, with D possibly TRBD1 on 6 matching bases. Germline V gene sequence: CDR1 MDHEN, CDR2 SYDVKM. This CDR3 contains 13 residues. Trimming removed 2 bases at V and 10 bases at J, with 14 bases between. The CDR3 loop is CASSLRQAADYTF. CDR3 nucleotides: TGTGCCAGCAGTTTAAGACAGGCTGCGGACTACACCTTC.

CDR3 nucleotide sequence: TGCGCCAGCAGCCAAGTTGCAGGACAGGGGACGTTTTATGGCTACACCTTC. Its protein product is CASSQVAGQGTFYGYTF. The gene calls are TRBV4-1 and TRBJ1-2, with 9 bases aligning to TRBD1. Trimming took 1 base from V and 5 from J; bases not matched to a gene: 11. Germline CDR1 MGHRA, CDR2 YSYEKL. There are 17 residues in the CDR3.

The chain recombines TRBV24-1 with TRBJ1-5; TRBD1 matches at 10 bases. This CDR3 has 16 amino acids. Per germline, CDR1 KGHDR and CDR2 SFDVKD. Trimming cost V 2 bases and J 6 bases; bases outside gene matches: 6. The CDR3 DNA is TGTGCCACCAGTGATTCCGGGACAGGGGATAGTCAGCCCCAGCATTTT. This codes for CATSDSGTGDSQPQHF.

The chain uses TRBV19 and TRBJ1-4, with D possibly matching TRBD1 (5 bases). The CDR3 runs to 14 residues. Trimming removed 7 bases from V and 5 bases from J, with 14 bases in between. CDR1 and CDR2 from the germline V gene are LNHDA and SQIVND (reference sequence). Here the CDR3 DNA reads TGTGCCAGTACCCCCCGGGGGTCGAATGAAAAACTGTTTTTT. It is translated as CASTPRGSNEKLFF.

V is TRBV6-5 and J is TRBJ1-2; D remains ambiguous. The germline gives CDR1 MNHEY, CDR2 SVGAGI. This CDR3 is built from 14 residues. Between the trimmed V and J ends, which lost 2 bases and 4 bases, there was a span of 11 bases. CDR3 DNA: TGTGCCAGCAGTTACACCCGAGTGGGCTATGGCTACACCTTC. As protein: CASSYTRVGYGYTF.

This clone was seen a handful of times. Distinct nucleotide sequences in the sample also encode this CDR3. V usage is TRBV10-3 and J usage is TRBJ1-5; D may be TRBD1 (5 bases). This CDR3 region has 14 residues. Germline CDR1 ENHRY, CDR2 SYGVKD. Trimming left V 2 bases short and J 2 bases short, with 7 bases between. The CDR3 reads CAISERGGNQPQHF. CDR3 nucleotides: TGTGCCATCAGTGAGAGGGGTGGCAATCAGCCCCAGCATTTT.

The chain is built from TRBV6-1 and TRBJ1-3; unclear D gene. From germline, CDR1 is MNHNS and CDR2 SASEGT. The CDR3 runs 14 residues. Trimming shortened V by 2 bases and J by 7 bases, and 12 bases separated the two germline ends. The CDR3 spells CASSELGSGNTIYF. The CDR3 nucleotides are TGTGCCAGCAGTGAACTAGGGTCAGGCAACACCATATATTTT.

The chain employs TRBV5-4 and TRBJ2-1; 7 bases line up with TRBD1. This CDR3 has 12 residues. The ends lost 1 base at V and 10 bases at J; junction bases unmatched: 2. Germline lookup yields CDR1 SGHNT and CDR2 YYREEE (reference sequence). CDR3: CASSLTGAEQFF. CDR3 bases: TGTGCCAGCAGCTTGACAGGGGCCGAGCAGTTCTTC.